This T cell receptor beta chain was sequenced in a study of early T cells in non-severe SARS-CoV-2 infection. Background on the study: Chains were unpaired, as sequencing was done on bulk RNA from unsorted whole blood.

V lost 5 bases and J 3 bases, leaving 14 bases between the germline ends. This CDR3 contains 14 residues. Germline V gene data show CDR1 as SGHRS and CDR2 as YFSETQ. In this sample, this clonotype turned up many times. From the 5' RACE reads, TCRdb called clonotypes with MiXCR, one entry per CDR3 protein. The table lists around 29,000 distinct CDR3 sequences, 5.7% of them singletons, with 5% to 7% in the top ten. The chain combines TRBV5-1 with TRBJ1-2, with a possible D match to TRBD1 (5 bases). The receptor was derived from an adult who was a healthcare worker with PCR-confirmed SARS-CoV-2 infection or an uninfected control (not recorded which). The specimen was whole blood. The CDR3 region is CASSLGTLDYGYTF. The CDR3 region has the DNA TGCGCCAGCAGTCTGGGGACGTTGGACTATGGCTACACCTTC.